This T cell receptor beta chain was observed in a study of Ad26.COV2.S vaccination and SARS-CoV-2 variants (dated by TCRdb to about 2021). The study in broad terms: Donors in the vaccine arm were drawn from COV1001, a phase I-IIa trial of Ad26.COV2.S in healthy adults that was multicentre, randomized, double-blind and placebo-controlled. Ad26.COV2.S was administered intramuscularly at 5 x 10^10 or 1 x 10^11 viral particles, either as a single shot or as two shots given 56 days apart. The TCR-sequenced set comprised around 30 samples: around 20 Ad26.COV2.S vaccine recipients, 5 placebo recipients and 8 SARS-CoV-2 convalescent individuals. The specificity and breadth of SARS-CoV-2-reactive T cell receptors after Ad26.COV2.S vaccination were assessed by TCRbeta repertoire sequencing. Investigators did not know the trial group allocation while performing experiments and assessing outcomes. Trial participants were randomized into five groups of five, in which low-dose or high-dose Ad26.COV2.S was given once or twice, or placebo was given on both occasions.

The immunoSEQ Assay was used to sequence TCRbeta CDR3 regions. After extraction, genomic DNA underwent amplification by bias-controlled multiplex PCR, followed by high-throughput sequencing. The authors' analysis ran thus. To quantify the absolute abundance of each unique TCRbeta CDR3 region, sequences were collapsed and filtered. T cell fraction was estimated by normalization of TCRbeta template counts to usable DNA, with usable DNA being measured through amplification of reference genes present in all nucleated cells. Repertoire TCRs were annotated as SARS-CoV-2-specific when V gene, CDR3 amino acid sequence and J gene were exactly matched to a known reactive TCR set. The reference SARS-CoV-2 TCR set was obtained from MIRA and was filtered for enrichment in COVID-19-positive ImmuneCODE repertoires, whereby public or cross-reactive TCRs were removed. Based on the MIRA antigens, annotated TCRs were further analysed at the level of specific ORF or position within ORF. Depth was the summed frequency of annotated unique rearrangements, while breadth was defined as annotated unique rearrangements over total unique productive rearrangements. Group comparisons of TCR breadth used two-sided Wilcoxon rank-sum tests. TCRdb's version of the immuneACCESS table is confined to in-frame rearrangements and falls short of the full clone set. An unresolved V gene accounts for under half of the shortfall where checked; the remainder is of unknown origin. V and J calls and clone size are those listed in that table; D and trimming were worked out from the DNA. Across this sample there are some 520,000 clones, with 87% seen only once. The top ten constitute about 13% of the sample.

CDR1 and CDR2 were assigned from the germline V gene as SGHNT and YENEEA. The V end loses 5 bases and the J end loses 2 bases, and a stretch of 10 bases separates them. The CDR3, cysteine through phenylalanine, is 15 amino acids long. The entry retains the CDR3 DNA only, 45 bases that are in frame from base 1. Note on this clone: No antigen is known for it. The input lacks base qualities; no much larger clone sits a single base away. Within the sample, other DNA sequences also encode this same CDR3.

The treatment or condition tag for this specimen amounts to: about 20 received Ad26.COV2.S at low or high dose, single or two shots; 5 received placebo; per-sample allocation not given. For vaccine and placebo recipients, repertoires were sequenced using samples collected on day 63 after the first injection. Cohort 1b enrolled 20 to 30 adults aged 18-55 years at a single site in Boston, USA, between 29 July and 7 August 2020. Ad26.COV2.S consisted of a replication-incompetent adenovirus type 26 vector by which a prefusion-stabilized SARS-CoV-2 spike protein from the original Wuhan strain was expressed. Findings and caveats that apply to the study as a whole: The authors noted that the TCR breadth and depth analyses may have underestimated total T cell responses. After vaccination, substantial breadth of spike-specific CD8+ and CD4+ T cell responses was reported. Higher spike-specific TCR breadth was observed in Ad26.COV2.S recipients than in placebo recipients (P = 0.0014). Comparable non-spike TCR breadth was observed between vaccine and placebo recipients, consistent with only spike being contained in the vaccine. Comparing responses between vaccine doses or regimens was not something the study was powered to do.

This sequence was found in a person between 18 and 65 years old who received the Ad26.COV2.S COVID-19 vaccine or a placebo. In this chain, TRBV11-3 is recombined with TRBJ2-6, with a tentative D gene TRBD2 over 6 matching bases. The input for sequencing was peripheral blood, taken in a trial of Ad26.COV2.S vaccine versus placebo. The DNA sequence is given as TGTGCCAGCAGCCTGGGGGGAACTGGGGCCAACGTCCTGACTTTC. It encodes CASSLGGTGANVLTF.